Below are 30 T cell receptor beta chains sequenced from a single sample in a study of identical twins. TCRdb itself ran the 5' RACE reads through MiXCR, one entry per CDR3 protein. The profile shows about 160,000 distinct CDR3 sequences, 3% to 4% of them singletons. Source material: memory T cells sorted from blood. The receptors originated from a young man in good health.

This clonotype has a count of ten or more. The chain carries TRBV5-1 and TRBJ2-7; the match to TRBD1 covers 7 bases. CDR3 length: 14 residues. The V gene's germline CDR1 is SGHRS and CDR2 YFSETQ. J gave up 3 bases and V 3 bases, and 6 bases lay outside the gene matches. CDR3 region: CASSSEGALYEQYF. The DNA of the CDR3 is TGCGCCAGCAGCTCTGAGGGGGCCCTCTACGAGCAGTACTTC.

This clonotype was recorded many times. The rearrangement links TRBV30 to TRBJ1-3; no firm D call. The V end lost 2 bases, the J end lost 0 bases, and 8 bases lay between the germline ends. This CDR3 is 14 amino acids long. Germline V gene data show CDR1 as GTSNPN and CDR2 as SVGIG (reference sequence). CDR3 region: CAWSRLDSGNTIYF. CDR3 in DNA: TGTGCCTGGAGTCGGCTGGACTCTGGAAACACCATATATTTT.

This clonotype was recorded many times. The chain couples TRBV28 to TRBJ1-2; D gene uncertain. This CDR3 region has 11 residues. Trimming removed 10 bases at V and 4 bases at J, with 10 bases between. Germline lookup yields CDR1 MDHEN and CDR2 SYDVKM. CDR3 residues: CATLFLYGYTF. The CDR3, as DNA: TGTGCCACCCTTTTTCTCTATGGCTACACCTTC.

The chain joins TRBV5-5 to TRBJ1-2; TRBD1 might be the D (6 bases). Trimming cost V 0 bases and J 3 bases, with 18 bases left between them. Germline V gene lookup returns CDR1 SGHKS and CDR2 YYEKEE (reference sequence). This CDR3 contains 17 residues. Here the CDR3 DNA reads TGTGCCAGCAGCTTGGTTCCCACCAGGGGTGGTGACTATGGCTACACCTTC. Translated, it gives CASSLVPTRGGDYGYTF. Drawing the rest from reference TRBV5-5 and TRBJ1-2, the complete variable domain is DAGVTQSPTHLIKTRGQQVTLRCSPISGHKSVSWYQQVLGQGPQFIFQYYEKEERGRGNFPDRFSARQFPNYSSELNVNALLLGDSALYLCASSLVPTRGGDYGYTFGSGTRLTVV.

This clonotype was counted between two and nine times. With a much larger clone just one base away, this may be a read error. The chain couples TRBV2 to TRBJ2-3; D unclear. The CDR3 is made up of 11 amino acids. Between the trimmed V and J ends, which lost 6 bases and 4 bases, there was a span of 5 bases. Germline V lookup: CDR1 SNHLY, CDR2 FYNNEI. In nucleotides, the CDR3 is TGTGCCAGCAGAAGGCCAGATACGCAGTATTTT. Amino acid sequence: CASRRPDTQYF.

This clonotype was detected ten times or more. The V gene is TRBV4-3, the J gene TRBJ2-7; 7 nucleotides agree with TRBD2. The CDR3 spans 15 residues. The junction had 7 bases not matched to a gene; V was cut back by 1 base and J by 4 bases. Germline CDR1 and CDR2: LGHNA and YSLEER. The CDR3 is CASSQAAGEMYEQYF. The CDR3 coding sequence is TGCGCCAGCAGCCAAGCGGCGGGAGAAATGTACGAGCAGTACTTC.

This clonotype was seen ten or more times. The chain employs TRBV4-3 and TRBJ1-5; unclear D gene. V gave up 0 bases and J gave up 6 bases, with 6 bases separating them. The CDR3 has 13 residues. Germline V CDR1 and CDR2: LGHNA, YSLEER. The CDR3 spells CASSQDPLQPQHF. DNA of the CDR3: TGCGCCAGCAGCCAAGACCCTCTTCAGCCCCAGCATTTT.

This clonotype was found a few times. CDR3 in DNA: TGTGCCATCAGTGAGTCGGGGGGGGGCAATCAGCCCCAGCATTTT. Translation: CAISESGGGNQPQHF. This chain connects TRBV10-3 to TRBJ1-5, with TRBD1 as a possible D gene (5 bases). CDR1 ENHRY and CDR2 SYGVKD come from the germline V gene. V dropped 0 bases and J dropped 2 bases, with 8 bases sitting between them. The CDR3 totals 15 residues.

This chain joins TRBV11-3 and TRBJ2-5, with 7 bases that match TRBD1. V shed 7 bases and J 5 bases; nucleotides not matched to a gene: 10. This CDR3 is built from 14 residues. Germline V gene data show CDR1 as SGHNT and CDR2 as YENEEA. The CDR3: CASKDRHTSETQYF. In DNA, the CDR3 is TGTGCCAGCAAGGACAGGCATACTTCGGAGACCCAGTACTTC.

The chain employs TRBV20-1 and TRBJ1-1; D is ambiguous. Germline V CDR1 and CDR2: DFQATT, SNEGSKA (reference sequence). With 3 bases removed from V and 7 bases from J, the gap between germline ends came to 9 bases. The CDR3 loop spans 11 amino acids. The CDR3 DNA is TGCAGTGCTAGGGGTCCAGTTGAAGCTTTCTTT. This sequence encodes CSARGPVEAFF.

This clonotype was recorded many times. This chain joins TRBV3-1 and TRBJ2-2, with 8 bases matching TRBD2. Germline loops: CDR1 LGHDT, CDR2 YNNKEL (reference sequence). The CDR3 is 16 residues long. Trimming cost V 2 bases and J 2 bases; bases outside gene matches: 4. CDR3 in amino acids: CASSQRREDNTGELFF. The DNA of the CDR3 is TGTGCCAGCAGCCAACGGCGGGAGGATAACACCGGGGAGCTGTTTTTT.

The sample holds many counts of this clonotype. The chain recombines TRBV18 with TRBJ1-1; D possibly corresponds to TRBD1 (6 bases). Trimming took 3 bases from V and 3 from J, leaving 14 bases between them. This CDR3 is built from 15 residues. The germline V gene has CDR1 KGHSH and CDR2 LQKENI. The CDR3 DNA follows: TGTGCCAGCTCACCTGACTTCGAGGGGGACACTGAAGCTTTCTTT. Amino acid sequence: CASSPDFEGDTEAFF.

Ten or more counts support this clonotype. The rearrangement joins TRBV11-2 to TRBJ2-7; 9 nucleotides agree with TRBD2. Looked up from germline, CDR1 is SGHAT and CDR2 is FQNNGV. The CDR3 is 15 residues long. Trimming took 2 bases from V and 6 from J; bases not matched to a gene: 8. The CDR3 region is CASSLMSSGSSEQYF. The CDR3 DNA sequence: TGTGCCAGCAGCTTAATGAGTAGCGGGAGCTCCGAGCAGTACTTC.

This clonotype showed up many times. The chain uses TRBV12-3 or TRBV12-4 and TRBJ2-5; D is possibly TRBD1 (6 bases). V dropped 4 bases and J dropped 6 bases, with 15 bases sitting between them. This CDR3 contains 14 residues. CDR3 DNA: TGTGCCAGCAGTTACGATGACAGGCCGAAGACCCAGTACTTC. This sequence encodes CASSYDDRPKTQYF.

J is TRBJ2-2 and V is TRBV30, with TRBD1 identical over 7 bases. V shed 2 bases, J shed 7 bases, and the junction held 7 bases outside the gene matches. This CDR3 is built from 14 residues. The germline CDR1 and CDR2 sequences are GTSNPN and SVGIG (reference sequence). CDR3 in DNA: TGTGCCTGGAGTAGACAGGGATCGGGCGGGGAGCTGTTTTTT. It encodes CAWSRQGSGGELFF.

This clonotype has ten or more counts. The CDR3 reads CASSPLAGGGNTQYF. CDR3 in DNA: TGTGCCAGCAGCCCTCTCGCGGGGGGGGGTAATACGCAGTATTTT. The chain uses TRBV9 and TRBJ2-3; 9 nucleotides align to TRBD2. V trimming: 4 bases; J trimming: 7 bases; junction bases outside the gene matches: 10. Germline CDR1 is SGDLS and CDR2 is YYNGEE. This CDR3 contains 15 residues.

This clonotype has just a few counts. V usage is TRBV5-1 and J usage is TRBJ1-2; a weak D match, TRBD1 (6 bases). Trimming stripped 5 bases from V and 8 bases from J, with 16 bases between. The germline V gene encodes CDR1 SGHRS and CDR2 YFSETQ. The CDR3 totals 13 residues. Here the CDR3 reads CASSPDQGRGYTF. The DNA for the CDR3 is TGCGCCAGCAGTCCAGATCAGGGGAGAGGCTACACCTTC.

This clonotype occurred many times. The V gene is TRBV6-2 or TRBV6-3, the J gene TRBJ2-2; 10 bases align to TRBD1. CDR1 MNHEY and CDR2 SVGEGT come from the germline V gene. The CDR3 covers 16 residues. Trimming cost V 6 bases and J 3 bases; bases outside gene matches: 7. The CDR3 loop is CASSSGQGTYTGELFF. Written as DNA, the CDR3 is TGTGCCAGCAGCTCGGGACAGGGGACCTACACCGGGGAGCTGTTTTTT.

In this sample, this clonotype turned up a few times. This chain links TRBV7-7 with TRBJ2-5; 7 bases agree with TRBD1. The CDR3 loop spans 16 amino acids. Germline V gene sequence: CDR1 SSHAT, CDR2 FNYEAQ (reference sequence). Trimming removed 3 bases from V and 1 base from J; junction bases left unmatched: 8. The CDR3 sequence is CASSLTGTAFQETQYF. CDR3 sequence (DNA): TGTGCCAGCAGCTTGACCGGGACAGCCTTCCAAGAGACCCAGTACTTC.

This clonotype was detected ten times or more. The gene calls are TRBV6-1 and TRBJ2-5; 7 bases are shared with TRBD2. V trimming: 6 bases; J trimming: 5 bases; junction bases outside the gene matches: 9. CDR1 and CDR2 from the germline V gene are MNHNS and SASEGT. The CDR3 consists of 14 residues. The DNA for the CDR3 is TGTGCCAGCAGGCTCCGGACTAGTCGCGAGACCCAGTACTTC. Amino acids: CASRLRTSRETQYF.

This clonotype has ten or more counts. J is TRBJ2-1 and V is TRBV27; tentatively, D is TRBD2 (5 bases). In germline, CDR1 is MNHEY, CDR2 SMNVEV (reference sequence). V was clipped by 6 bases and J by 0 bases, with 21 bases between them. The CDR3 runs to 18 residues. As DNA, the CDR3 is TGTGCCAGCAGGCGGAAAGCGGAGCAAAAAAGCTCCTACAATGAGCAGTTCTTC. This codes for CASRRKAEQKSSYNEQFF.

This clonotype was observed at least ten times. The CDR3 loop is CASSLRGGQVEKLFF. The CDR3 nucleotides are TGTGCCAGCAGCTTAAGAGGGGGGCAGGTTGAAAAACTGTTTTTT. The rearrangement joins TRBV7-8 to TRBJ1-4, with D possibly matching TRBD1 (6 bases). The CDR3 runs 15 residues. Trimming removed 2 bases from V and 7 bases from J, with 14 bases in between. Per germline, CDR1 SGHVS and CDR2 FQNEAQ.

This clonotype was observed many times. J is TRBJ2-6 and V is TRBV20-1; TRBD1 matches 7 bases. This CDR3 is 15 amino acids long. Germline CDR1 reads DFQATT; CDR2 reads SNEGSKA (reference sequence). J gave up 0 bases and V 6 bases, and 5 bases lay outside the gene matches. The CDR3 nucleotides are TGCAGTGCCCGGGACAGACACTCTGGGGCCAACGTCCTGACTTTC. Its translation is CSARDRHSGANVLTF.

This clonotype was seen ten or more times. The CDR3 nucleotides are TGCAGCGTTCCCGGGATACAGGGCGATACGCAGTATTTT. Translation gives CSVPGIQGDTQYF. The chain joins TRBV29-1 to TRBJ2-3; D may be TRBD1 (6 bases). The CDR3 is 13 residues long. Trimming removed 5 bases at V and 6 bases at J, with 15 bases between. CDR1 is SQVTM and CDR2 is ANQGSEA in the germline V gene.

This clonotype was counted ten times or more. The V and J genes are TRBV15 and TRBJ2-2, with D maybe TRBD2 (5 bases). V was cut by 2 bases and J by 5 bases, with 15 bases left in between. Germline CDR1 reads LNHNV; CDR2 reads YYDKDF (reference sequence). This CDR3 is 16 amino acids long. CDR3 sequence reads: CATSRRAIRGTGELFF. CDR3 coding DNA: TGTGCCACCAGCAGACGGGCGATCCGGGGAACCGGGGAGCTGTTTTTT.

This clonotype was observed at least ten times. The rearrangement joins TRBV5-6 to TRBJ1-5; D is ambiguous. CDR1 and CDR2 (germline): SGHDT, YYEEEE. V lost 0 bases and J lost 0, with 10 bases in between. This CDR3 region has 16 residues. For the CDR3, the DNA is TGTGCCAGCAGCTTGGGTGGCAGATATAGCAATCAGCCCCAGCATTTT. As protein: CASSLGGRYSNQPQHF.

This clonotype has at least ten counts. This rearrangement joins TRBV12-3 or TRBV12-4 to TRBJ2-5, with D possibly matching TRBD2 (6 bases). Trimming left V 7 bases short and J 5 bases short, with 20 bases between. The CDR3 sequence is 15 residues long. DNA of the CDR3: TGTGCCAGCAACAGAGGGACTCAAGGGGCGGAGACCCAGTACTTC. It is translated as CASNRGTQGAETQYF.

This clonotype showed up many times. This CDR3 reads CASSAGQPKETQYF. The CDR3 nucleotides read TGCGCCAGCAGCGCGGGACAGCCTAAAGAGACCCAGTACTTC. This chain links TRBV5-1 with TRBJ2-5, with a weak D call TRBD1 (7 bases). V was pared by 4 bases and J by 3 bases, with 13 bases between. The CDR3 loop spans 14 amino acids. Germline V gene data show CDR1 as SGHRS and CDR2 as YFSETQ. The variable domain in full, with the rest retrieved from reference TRBV5-1 and TRBJ2-5, is KAGVTQTPRYLIKTRGQQVTLSCSPISGHRSVSWYQQTPGQGLQFLFEYFSETQRNKGNFPGRFSGRQFSNSRSEMNVSTLELGDSALYLCASSAGQPKETQYFGPGTRLLVL.

This clonotype has ten or more counts. CDR3 protein: CSAVKPGQGADGYTF. The CDR3, as DNA: TGCAGTGCGGTGAAACCGGGACAGGGGGCGGACGGCTACACCTTC. The rearrangement uses TRBV20-1 and TRBJ1-2; 12 bases fit TRBD1. With V trimmed by 6 bases and J by 8 bases, 13 bases remained unmatched. Germline V gene sequence: CDR1 DFQATT, CDR2 SNEGSKA (reference sequence). This CDR3 is 15 amino acids long.

J is TRBJ2-5 and V is TRBV11-3, with D unresolved. Germline CDR1 reads SGHNT; CDR2 reads YENEEA. This CDR3 is 15 amino acids long. The germline V and J ends were trimmed by 1 base and 0 bases, with 9 bases remaining between them. The CDR3 region has the DNA TGTGCCAGCAGCTTAGCACACGCGTACCAAGAGACCCAGTACTTC. It yields the protein CASSLAHAYQETQYF. Combining the CDR3 with reference TRBV11-3 and TRBJ2-5 gives the whole variable domain EAGVVQSPRYKIIEKKQPVAFWCNPISGHNTLYWYLQNLGQGPELLIRYENEEAVDDSQLPKDRFSAERLKGVDSTLKIQPAELGDSAVYLCASSLAHAYQETQYFGPGTRLLVL.